This T cell receptor beta chain was captured in a study of blood T cell repertoires in COVID-19 (dated by TCRdb to 2018 to 2020). A note on the overall study: Samples from collaborators originated in the United States, Italy and Spain and spanned both the acute and convalescent phases of COVID-19. The prospective study material was composed of cDNA or gDNA derived from T cells, B-cell-depleted T cells, or PBMCs. Deeply sampled blood TCRbeta repertoires from subjects exposed to, actively infected with, or recovered from COVID-19 were included in the dataset. The repertoires were released in a freely available public database intended as a resource for research on the immune response to SARS-CoV-2. Samples came from the ongoing ImmuneRACE study (first 160 participants) plus 1,254 subjects from 6 global collaborators. Sample metadata almost always included a de-identified subject ID, COVID-19 status, age in years and sex. Where available, HLA class I and class II types were taken from metadata supplied by the sample provider and were not determined by assay-based typing. Broader findings and caveats from the paper: The quantity of clinical and demographic metadata differed by source and by participant and was supplied without curation.

Regarding this clone: Its specific antigen is unknown. No base quality values were provided; no much bigger clone lies one nucleotide off.

The CDR3 sequence holds 14 residues, the cysteine and phenylalanine included. Only the CDR3 region is kept as DNA, spanning 42 bases read in frame from base 1. According to the germline V gene, CDR1 reads SGHTA and CDR2 reads FQGNSA. Here V drops 4 bases and J drops 6 bases, and the junction holds 6 bases not matched to any gene. The immunoSEQ Assay, a bias-controlled multiplex PCR, was used to amplify TCRbeta CDR3 regions from genomic DNA. Concerning the study's data processing: Within the assay, amplification of reference gene primers was used to estimate how many nucleated cells each sample contained. To quantify the absolute abundance of each unique TCRbeta CDR3 rearrangement, sequence reads were collapsed and filtered. For each sample, productive Simpson clonality was calculated as the square root of Simpson's diversity index across productive rearrangements. Entries here come from immuneACCESS through TCRdb and include only in-frame sequences with V and J called. Some clones fail to appear in such tables; in the studies checked, an unresolved V gene covers under half of the shortfall, and the cause of the remainder is unknown. From that table come the V and J calls and clone size; the DNA was used to work out D and trimming. This sample lists some 66,000 clones; about 90% were detected once. Of the sample, approximately 7.9% falls within the top ten clones.

Whole blood was collected in K2EDTA tubes by collaborating institutions according to the institutions' own protocols. Collaborator samples were shipped for TCRbeta analysis as frozen whole blood, isolated PBMCs, or DNA extracted from either sample type. What was sequenced was peripheral blood. The rearrangement combines TRBV7-2 with TRBJ2-3; 8 nucleotides in the junction match TRBD2. The receptor comes from a human donor in a cohort sampled during active COVID-19. The CDR3 reads CASSSLSSGDTQYF. The bases are TGTGCCAGCAGCTCACTCTCTAGCGGGGATACGCAGTATTTT.